These T cell receptor beta chains were read from a single sample in a study of T-cell reconstitution after alpha-beta-depleted transplantation in children. TCRdb redid the calling of the PCR reads with MiXCR, one entry per CDR3 protein. The data contain about 460,000 distinct CDR3 sequences, more than 9.5% of them singletons. The sample was PBMCs, mostly from graft donor cells, taken 180 days after TCRalphabeta/CD19-depleted stem cell transplant. Source of these receptors: a female patient aged 2-9 years who had a stem cell transplant for aplastic anemia, so the T cells may come from the graft donor. Both conserved end residues are part of each CDR3. D genes are given only for firm matches. Clone size is not always given. Where it is, it says once, few, many or a class for expanded clones.

d_call clone_size j_call v_call cdr3_aa cdr3_nt
- few TRBJ1-1 TRBV4-1 CASSHVTENTEAFF TGCGCCAGCAGCCACGTGACAGAGAACACTGAAGCTTTCTTT
TRBD2 few TRBJ2-1 TRBV28 CASSQEREVYNEQFF TGTGCCAGCAGCCAAGAGCGGGAGGTCTACAATGAGCAGTTCTTC
TRBD2 few TRBJ2-7 TRBV15 CATSSGLAGGPSLLYEQYF TGTGCCACCAGCAGCGGCCTAGCGGGAGGGCCGTCACTACTCTACGAGCAGTACTTC
- few TRBJ2-1 TRBV6-1 CASSEWSLGWDNEQFF TGTGCCAGCAGTGAATGGTCACTGGGGTGGGACAATGAGCAGTTCTTC
- few TRBJ1-3 TRBV6-1 CASSAGNTIYF TGTGCCAGCAGTGCTGGAAACACCATATATTTT
TRBD1 few TRBJ1-2 TRBV20-1 CSAGPGTVISNYGYTF TGCAGTGCTGGACCCGGGACAGTGATTTCTAACTATGGCTACACCTTC
TRBD2 few TRBJ2-1 TRBV27 CASSYLTSGRSNEQFF TGTGCCAGCAGTTACCTTACAAGCGGGAGGTCGAATGAGCAGTTCTTC
TRBD2 few TRBJ2-1 TRBV2 CASRGLAALNEQFF TGTGCCAGCAGAGGGCTAGCGGCCCTCAATGAGCAGTTCTTC
- - TRBJ1-1 TRBV28 CASSPLGGHGTEAFF TGTGCCAGCAGTCCTCTAGGGGGGCACGGCACTGAAGCTTTCTTT
- - TRBJ2-7 TRBV27 CATSGAASYEQYF TGTGCCACCAGTGGGGCGGCCTCCTACGAGCAGTACTTC
TRBD2 many TRBJ2-3 TRBV7-2 CASSAGLARRDTQYF TGTGCCAGCAGCGCCGGACTAGCGCGACGAGATACGCAGTATTTT
TRBD1 - TRBJ1-4 TRBV29-1 CSVEGQGGRNEKLFF TGCAGCGTTGAGGGGCAGGGGGGTCGGAATGAAAAACTGTTTTTT
TRBD1 - TRBJ2-2 TRBV12-5 CASGLGQGAQTGELFF TGTGCTAGTGGTTTGGGACAGGGGGCGCAAACCGGGGAGCTGTTTTTT
- - TRBJ2-7 TRBV12-3/TRBV12-4 CASSPFRVSAGIPYEQYF TGTGCCAGCAGTCCATTTAGAGTTTCCGCGGGGATCCCCTACGAGCAGTACTTC
- - TRBJ2-4 TRBV5-1 CASSLATGYQNIQYF TGCGCCAGCAGCTTGGCTACAGGGTACCAAAACATTCAGTACTTC
TRBD2 - TRBJ2-5 TRBV5-1 CASSIGTSGTETQYF TGCGCCAGCTCGATCGGGACTAGCGGGACCGAGACCCAGTACTTC
TRBD1 - TRBJ2-7 TRBV7-9 CASNSNRGTSYEQYF TGTGCCAGCAACTCGAACAGGGGGACCTCCTACGAGCAGTACTTC
TRBD1 few TRBJ2-3 TRBV6-6 CATTGQPTDTQYF TGTGCCACCACGGGACAGCCCACAGATACGCAGTATTTT
- - TRBJ2-2 TRBV27 CASGLGAYNTGELFF TGTGCCAGCGGACTCGGGGCTTACAACACCGGGGAGCTGTTTTTT
TRBD2 - TRBJ2-1 TRBV6-2/TRBV6-3 CASSPLRTSGGQNEQFF TGTGCCAGCAGTCCACTCCGGACTAGCGGGGGCCAAAATGAGCAGTTCTTC
- few TRBJ2-5 TRBV10-3 CAISESEDAQETQYF TGTGCCATCAGTGAGTCTGAAGATGCCCAAGAGACCCAGTACTTC
- - TRBJ2-1 TRBV5-6 CASSFRDPLRNEQFF TGTGCCAGCAGCTTCCGGGACCCACTACGAAATGAGCAGTTCTTC
- few TRBJ2-7 TRBV4-2 CASSQDRGADEQYF TGTGCCAGCAGCCAAGACCGGGGGGCGGACGAGCAGTACTTC
TRBD1 - TRBJ2-4 TRBV7-9 CASSLTGGLLQYF TGTGCCAGCAGCTTAACAGGGGGTTTGCTTCAGTACTTC
- - TRBJ1-5 TRBV7-6 CASSSPGKPQHF TGTGCCAGCAGCTCCCCGGGTAAGCCCCAGCATTTT
- - TRBJ2-4 TRBV19 CASKEGHKNIQYF TGTGCCAGTAAGGAGGGGCACAAAAACATTCAGTACTTC
- few TRBJ2-5 TRBV20-1 CSATRSEETQYF TGCAGTGCTACGCGATCGGAAGAGACCCAGTACTTC
TRBD1 - TRBJ2-5 TRBV19 CASSTLTGLAETQYF TGTGCCAGTAGTACGTTGACAGGGTTGGCAGAGACCCAGTACTTC
- many TRBJ1-2 TRBV12-3/TRBV12-4 CASSSGTDYNYGYTF TGTGCCAGCAGTTCCGGGACCGACTATAACTATGGCTACACCTTC
- - TRBJ2-1 TRBV9 CASTPFGISSYNEQFF TGTGCCAGCACCCCGTTCGGGATCAGCTCCTACAATGAGCAGTTCTTC
- - TRBJ1-1 TRBV29-1 CSVIHRAAWGEAFF TGCAGCGTTATCCATCGGGCCGCTTGGGGGGAAGCTTTCTTT
- few TRBJ1-1 TRBV20-1 CSARNGGSSYTEAFF TGCAGTGCTAGAAACGGGGGCTCGTCGTACACTGAAGCTTTCTTT
- few TRBJ2-3 TRBV5-1 CASSPRGGGRETDTQYF TGCGCCAGCAGCCCCCGGGGTGGGGGAAGAGAGACAGATACGCAGTATTTT
TRBD1 - TRBJ2-2 TRBV24-1 CATNLAGGTGELFF TGTGCCACCAATTTGGCAGGGGGCACCGGGGAGCTGTTTTTT
- many TRBJ2-1 TRBV29-1 CSVVWGFGQFF TGCAGCGTTGTATGGGGCTTTGGGCAGTTCTTC
- - TRBJ1-1 TRBV24-1 CATRPGTLNTEAFF TGTGCCACCAGACCCGGGACCCTGAACACTGAAGCTTTCTTT
TRBD2 - TRBJ2-5 TRBV4-3 CASSSIAGGKVTQYF TGCGCCAGCAGCTCCATAGCGGGGGGCAAGGTGACCCAGTACTTC
- - TRBJ2-2 TRBV29-1 CSGYWSGELFF TGCAGCGGGTATTGGAGCGGGGAGCTGTTTTTT
- - TRBJ2-5 TRBV18 CASSPREGSRGGGTQYF TGTGCCAGCTCACCAAGGGAAGGGTCGCGAGGTGGTGGGACCCAGTACTTC
- few TRBJ2-5 TRBV28 CASSEDYTQYF TGTGCCAGCAGTGAGGACTACACCCAGTACTTC
TRBD2 - TRBJ2-1 TRBV7-8 CASSSTSGSLVTYNEQFF TGTGCCAGCAGCTCGACTAGCGGGAGCCTTGTCACCTACAATGAGCAGTTCTTC
TRBD1 few TRBJ2-7 TRBV7-8 CASSLGWEQGESYEQYF TGTGCCAGCAGCTTAGGGTGGGAACAGGGGGAGTCCTACGAGCAGTACTTC
- many TRBJ1-5 TRBV28 CASSAYRWEAQPQHF TGTGCCAGCAGTGCGTACCGGTGGGAGGCTCAGCCCCAGCATTTT
- many TRBJ2-1 TRBV24-1 CATRNPPGDEQFF TGTGCCACCAGGAACCCCCCGGGCGATGAGCAGTTCTTC
- many TRBJ2-1 TRBV19 CASSPVSKGEWNEQFF TGTGCCAGTAGTCCAGTGTCGAAAGGAGAATGGAATGAGCAGTTCTTC
TRBD2 few TRBJ2-3 TRBV28 CASSPRRASGILDTQYF TGTGCCAGCAGTCCTCGCCGGGCTAGCGGGATTCTAGATACGCAGTATTTT
- - TRBJ2-2 TRBV7-9 CASSLAPRGPTGELFF TGTGCCAGCAGCTTAGCGCCCCGCGGGCCCACCGGGGAGCTGTTTTTT
TRBD2 once TRBJ2-3 TRBV20-1 CSARGSGGTGTQYF TGCAGTGCTAGAGGTAGCGGGGGGACAGGTACGCAGTATTTT
TRBD2 few TRBJ2-6 TRBV11-1 CASSLDERGRVAGANVLTF TGTGCCAGCAGCTTAGACGAGCGCGGGAGAGTTGCTGGGGCCAACGTCCTGACTTTC
- few TRBJ1-6 TRBV6-5 CASTGYNSPLHF TGTGCCAGCACAGGTTATAATTCACCCCTCCACTTT
- few TRBJ1-3 TRBV9 CASSVGRGSSGNTIYF TGTGCCAGCAGCGTAGGGCGGGGGAGCTCTGGAAACACCATATATTTT
TRBD1 - TRBJ2-7 TRBV7-2 CASSTRDRVFEQYF TGTGCCAGCAGCACCCGGGACAGGGTTTTCGAGCAGTACTTC
- few TRBJ2-7 TRBV19 CASRNGGTSYEQYF TGTGCCAGTAGAAATGGCGGGACTTCCTACGAGCAGTACTTC
- many TRBJ2-1 TRBV10-3 CAISDYRSYNEQFF TGTGCCATCTCCGACTACCGCTCCTACAATGAGCAGTTCTTC
- few TRBJ1-4 TRBV7-9 CASSRLPSTGEMKKLFF TGTGCCAGCAGCCGCCTGCCATCGACGGGGGAAATGAAAAAACTGTTTTTT
TRBD2 few TRBJ2-7 TRBV15 CATSRAGRGIDEQYF TGTGCCACCAGCAGGGCCGGGAGGGGGATTGACGAGCAGTACTTC
- many TRBJ2-5 TRBV7-2 CASSFRGSQETQYF TGTGCCAGCAGCTTCCGGGGCAGCCAAGAGACCCAGTACTTC
TRBD1 - TRBJ2-1 TRBV6-2/TRBV6-3 CASSYGWTGGFYNEQFF TGTGCCAGCAGTTACGGCTGGACAGGGGGTTTTTACAATGAGCAGTTCTTC
- - TRBJ1-2 TRBV7-2 CASSPLGGLGYGYTF TGTGCCAGCAGCCCGCTCGGGGGGCTAGGTTATGGCTACACCTTC